This T cell receptor (beta chain) was identified during a study of T cell repertoires in ileal Crohn's disease. Notes on the study in general: Compared with non-smokers, active smokers at surgery showed more clonal expansions.

Notes on this clone: Its antigen is still unknown.

CDR1 and CDR2 from the germline V gene are SGHTA and FQGNSA. The CDR3 is 14 residues long. J was trimmed by 2 bases and V by 4 bases; bases with no gene match: 1. Clones were sequenced by immunoSEQ multiplex PCR, and TCRdb holds only the in-frame ones, with some missing. Here the sample spans 25,000 to 30,000 clones, just under 80% being singletons. The receptor comes from an adult with Crohn's disease. This chain links TRBV7-2 with TRBJ2-7; 11 bases fit TRBD2. The specimen sequenced was ileal tissue. The CDR3 DNA reads TGTGCCAGCAGCTCACTAGCGGGGGCCTACGAGCAGTACTTC. Translation: CASSSLAGAYEQYF.